Below, one TCR beta chain is given with its context. Its target is not known. The data originate from a study of CD8 T cells in Susac syndrome. General study points: An acknowledgment was made by the study that its TCR sequencing and HLA analysis involved relatively few individuals.

The study sequenced TCR beta in blood CD8+ and CD4+ T cells. Those who served as multiple sclerosis controls were treatment-naive patients with stable or active relapsing-remitting disease. Germline V lookup: CDR1 DFQATT, CDR2 SNEGSKA (reference sequence). V lost 0 bases to trimming and J lost 0 bases, with 15 bases between them. This CDR3 has 17 residues. Reverse transcription of roughly 0.5 to 1 ug RNA was carried out with random hexamers. Amplification of TCR beta CDR3 by immunoSEQ multiplex PCR spanned 54 Vbeta and 13 Jbeta. TCRdb re-called the immunoSEQ multiplex PCR reads with MiXCR, one entry per CDR3 protein. The table has about 300,000 distinct CDR3 sequences, approximately 90% seen once; the top ten hold under 0.2%.

V is TRBV20-1 and J is TRBJ2-1, with D perhaps TRBD2 (6 bases). The specimen was CD8+ T cells from PBMCs. The TCR was taken from a human donor with multiple sclerosis. As DNA, the CDR3 is TGCAGTGCTAGAGATAACGCGGGGTGGGTCTCCTACAATGAGCAGTTCTTC. Protein sequence: CSARDNAGWVSYNEQFF.